These T cell receptor beta chains were read from a single sample in a study of blood T cell repertoires in COVID-19. Assay used: immunoSEQ multiplex PCR; TCRdb lists only in-frame clones, some missing. The sample holds 150,000 or so clones; 85% to 95% are singletons and the top ten take 0.5% to 0.65%. What was sequenced was peripheral blood. The source is a man aged 50-60 years with acute or convalescent COVID-19. Both conserved end residues are part of each CDR3. A D gene is named only where the DNA matches it firmly. Expanded clones are given a class, and other clones once, few, many or no size at all.

DNA: TGTGCCTGGAGTTTGACAGGGGCTGAAGGCAATCAGCCCCAGCATTTT
CDR3: CAWSLTGAEGNQPQHF
V: TRBV30
D: TRBD1
J: TRBJ1-5
length: 16
size: .

DNA: TGTGCCAGCAGCTCCCGGACTAGCTATGACACCGGGGAGCTGTTTTTT
CDR3: CASSSRTSYDTGELFF
V: TRBV9
D: TRBD2
J: TRBJ2-2
length: 16
size: .

DNA: TGTGCCAGTAGTTCGATAGCGGGAGGAAACAATGAGCAGTTCTTC
CDR3: CASSSIAGGNNEQFF
V: TRBV19
D: TRBD2
J: TRBJ2-1
length: 15
size: .

DNA: TGTGCCAGCAGTGAACCGGGACTAGGTCCCTACGAGCAGTACTTC
CDR3: CASSEPGLGPYEQYF
V: TRBV25-1
D: TRBD2
J: TRBJ2-7
length: 15
size: .

DNA: TGTGCCAGCAGTTCACTAGCGGCAGACTCCTACAATGAGCAGTTCTTC
CDR3: CASSSLAADSYNEQFF
V: TRBV28
D: TRBD2
J: TRBJ2-1
length: 16
size: .

DNA: TGTGCCAGCAGTTTGGGGGGGTCCACTGAAGCTTTCTTT
CDR3: CASSLGGSTEAFF
V: TRBV27
D: .
J: TRBJ1-1
length: 13
size: .

DNA: TGTGCCAGCAGTTTCGGACTAGGGAATTCACCCCTCCACTTT
CDR3: CASSFGLGNSPLHF
V: TRBV27
D: .
J: TRBJ1-6
length: 14
size: .

DNA: TGTGCCAGCAGGGAAGGCCATTGGACTAGCGGGAGTAGTAGGGAGCAGTTCTTC
CDR3: CASREGHWTSGSSREQFF
V: TRBV21-1
D: .
J: TRBJ2-1
length: 18
size: .

DNA: TGTGCCAGCAGTGAATGGGTAGACGGGGAGACCCAGTACTTC
CDR3: CASSEWVDGETQYF
V: TRBV25-1
D: .
J: TRBJ2-5
length: 14
size: .

DNA: TGTGCCAGCAGTTCCGGCGGGACGGTCTACAATGAGCAGTTCTTC
CDR3: CASSSGGTVYNEQFF
V: TRBV28
D: .
J: TRBJ2-1
length: 15
size: .

DNA: TGCAGCGTAAAAGGGGGAACGCGGACTGAAGCTTTCTTT
CDR3: CSVKGGTRTEAFF
V: TRBV29-1
D: .
J: TRBJ1-1
length: 13
size: few

DNA: TGTGCCAGCAGCCAACCCGTAGCGTCTCTCAATGAGCAGTTCTTC
CDR3: CASSQPVASLNEQFF
V: TRBV3-1/TRBV3-2
D: .
J: TRBJ2-1
length: 15
size: once

DNA: TGTGCCAGTAGTTTGAGGGGGGGCGATGGATACTCAGATACGCAGTATTTT
CDR3: CASSLRGGDGYSDTQYF
V: TRBV19
D: .
J: TRBJ2-3
length: 17
size: .

DNA: TGTGCCAGCAGTTACACGGGAGGCGGGATCTACGAGCAGTACTTC
CDR3: CASSYTGGGIYEQYF
V: TRBV6-5
D: TRBD2
J: TRBJ2-7
length: 15
size: .

DNA: TGTGCCAGCAGTTTGGACAGGTACAATGAGCAGTTCTTC
CDR3: CASSLDRYNEQFF
V: TRBV27
D: TRBD1
J: TRBJ2-1
length: 13
size: .

DNA: TGCGCCAGCAGCCCTGGACGGGCGTTCGGGAAAAGCAATCAGCCCCAGCATTTT
CDR3: CASSPGRAFGKSNQPQHF
V: TRBV4-1
D: .
J: TRBJ1-5
length: 18
size: .

DNA: TGTGCCAGCAGCTTAGATCTGGGAGGGAGGAGTGCTTTCTTT
CDR3: CASSLDLGGRSAFF
V: TRBV11-2
D: .
J: TRBJ1-1
length: 14
size: .

DNA: TGTGCCAGCAGACCCGGCACCGGGGAGCTGTTTTTT
CDR3: CASRPGTGELFF
V: TRBV12-3/TRBV12-4
D: .
J: TRBJ2-2
length: 12
size: .

DNA: TGTGCCAGCAGTTACCTCGGACAGGGTGGAAATTCACCCCTCCACTTT
CDR3: CASSYLGQGGNSPLHF
V: TRBV6-5
D: TRBD1
J: TRBJ1-6
length: 16
size: .

DNA: TGTGCCAGCAGCTTGGAAGGACAGGGGCATTACGAGCAGTACTTC
CDR3: CASSLEGQGHYEQYF
V: TRBV7-9
D: TRBD1
J: TRBJ2-7
length: 15
size: .

DNA: TGTGCCAGCAGCTTAGGGGACAGGCTTTCCGCCCTCCACTTT
CDR3: CASSLGDRLSALHF
V: TRBV11-2
D: TRBD1
J: TRBJ1-6
length: 14
size: once

DNA: TGTGCCAGCGCGACAGGGAATGGAAACACCATATATTTT
CDR3: CASATGNGNTIYF
V: TRBV19
D: TRBD1
J: TRBJ1-3
length: 13
size: .

DNA: TGCGCCAGCAGCTTGGACGGGAGCTCCTACAATGAGCAGTTCTTC
CDR3: CASSLDGSSYNEQFF
V: TRBV5-1
D: .
J: TRBJ2-1
length: 15
size: .

DNA: TGTGCCACCAGTGATTCGATAGGGACTAGCGGGACCTACGAGCAGTACTTC
CDR3: CATSDSIGTSGTYEQYF
V: TRBV24-1
D: TRBD2
J: TRBJ2-7
length: 17
size: .

DNA: TGTGCCTGTAAATTACAGGGTTTGAACACCGGGGAGCTGTTTTTT
CDR3: CACKLQGLNTGELFF
V: TRBV30
D: .
J: TRBJ2-2
length: 15
size: .

DNA: TGCAGCGTTGAATTGGGTCGGGGGAGCTCCTACAATGAGCAGTTCTTC
CDR3: CSVELGRGSSYNEQFF
V: TRBV29-1
D: .
J: TRBJ2-1
length: 16
size: .

DNA: TGTGCCAGCAGTCACAGCCTAGCGGGAGGGCCAGATACGCAGTATTTT
CDR3: CASSHSLAGGPDTQYF
V: TRBV14
D: TRBD2
J: TRBJ2-3
length: 16
size: .

DNA: TGTGCCAGCTGGGGAAACAGGAGGAACACTGAAGCTTTCTTT
CDR3: CASWGNRRNTEAFF
V: TRBV11-2
D: .
J: TRBJ1-1
length: 14
size: once

DNA: TGTGCCAGTAACCAGGACAGGGGGACAGATACGCAGTATTTT
CDR3: CASNQDRGTDTQYF
V: TRBV19
D: TRBD1
J: TRBJ2-3
length: 14
size: .

DNA: TGTGCCAGCAGCTCGCACCTGACCGGGTTCAATTCACCCCTCCACTTT
CDR3: CASSSHLTGFNSPLHF
V: TRBV13
D: .
J: TRBJ1-6
length: 16
size: .

DNA: TGTGCCAGCAGCGTAGGCGGGTACGGGGAGCTGTTTTTT
CDR3: CASSVGGYGELFF
V: TRBV9
D: .
J: TRBJ2-2
length: 13
size: .

DNA: TGTGCCAGCAGCGACAGGGTTACTAATGAAAAACTGTTTTTT
CDR3: CASSDRVTNEKLFF
V: TRBV25-1
D: TRBD1
J: TRBJ1-4
length: 14
size: .

DNA: TGTGCCAGCAAGGGTCTCTGGGACACACAAGAGACCCAGTACTTC
CDR3: CASKGLWDTQETQYF
V: TRBV27
D: .
J: TRBJ2-5
length: 15
size: .

DNA: TGCAGCGTTCCGGGACAGGGGGCTACGGGGAACACTGAAGCTTTCTTT
CDR3: CSVPGQGATGNTEAFF
V: TRBV29-1
D: TRBD1
J: TRBJ1-1
length: 16
size: .

DNA: TGCGCCAGCAGCCCAGGGTTTGTGGTGACTGAAGCTTTCTTT
CDR3: CASSPGFVVTEAFF
V: TRBV10-2
D: .
J: TRBJ1-1
length: 14
size: .

DNA: TGTGCCAGCAGTTTATCCAGGGTGGGTAATCAGCCCCAGCATTTT
CDR3: CASSLSRVGNQPQHF
V: TRBV27
D: .
J: TRBJ1-5
length: 15
size: .

DNA: TGTGCCAGCAGCAAACGATCAGCAGGGGGGAGAGGGAACACTGAAGCTTTCTTT
CDR3: CASSKRSAGGRGNTEAFF
V: TRBV7-9
D: TRBD1
J: TRBJ1-1
length: 18
size: .

DNA: TGTGCCAGCTCACCATTGGTCCCGGGACAGGGCACAGATACGCAGTATTTT
CDR3: CASSPLVPGQGTDTQYF
V: TRBV18
D: TRBD1
J: TRBJ2-3
length: 17
size: .

DNA: TGTGCCAGTAGTACAGGACAGGGGGCGTCAGGAAGCAATCAGCCCCAGCATTTT
CDR3: CASSTGQGASGSNQPQHF
V: TRBV19
D: TRBD1
J: TRBJ1-5
length: 18
size: .

DNA: TGTGCCACCAGTGATTCACTGACAGGGAACAATGAGCAGTTCTTC
CDR3: CATSDSLTGNNEQFF
V: TRBV24-1
D: TRBD1
J: TRBJ2-1
length: 15
size: .

DNA: TGCGCCAGCAGCCAACTACAGGGGCGGGACACTGAAGCTTTCTTT
CDR3: CASSQLQGRDTEAFF
V: TRBV4-3
D: TRBD1
J: TRBJ1-1
length: 15
size: .

DNA: TGTGCCAGCAGTCAACGACAGGGGGCGGCTCAGCCCCAGCATTTT
CDR3: CASSQRQGAAQPQHF
V: TRBV28
D: TRBD1
J: TRBJ1-5
length: 15
size: .

DNA: TGTGCCAGCAGCCCAACCGGCGGGAACTACGAGCAGTACTTC
CDR3: CASSPTGGNYEQYF
V: TRBV7-3
D: .
J: TRBJ2-7
length: 14
size: .

DNA: TGTGCCAGCAGCTTAGCGGAGGGGCGAACCTACGAGCAGTACTTC
CDR3: CASSLAEGRTYEQYF
V: TRBV7-9
D: .
J: TRBJ2-7
length: 15
size: once

DNA: TGTGCCAGCAGCCAAGATGTGCAGGCAGGAAATGAGCAGTTCTTC
CDR3: CASSQDVQAGNEQFF
V: TRBV3-1/TRBV3-2
D: .
J: TRBJ2-1
length: 15
size: .

DNA: TGTGCCAGCAGCCAAGGCACAGATTATGGCTACACCTTC
CDR3: CASSQGTDYGYTF
V: TRBV14
D: .
J: TRBJ1-2
length: 13
size: .

DNA: TGTGCCAGCAGCCGCGACTTGAATAGCAATCAGCCCCAGCATTTT
CDR3: CASSRDLNSNQPQHF
V: TRBV27
D: .
J: TRBJ1-5
length: 15
size: .

DNA: TGTGCCAGCTCACCGAGTCCTGCCGCTGAAGCTTTCTTT
CDR3: CASSPSPAAEAFF
V: TRBV18
D: .
J: TRBJ1-1
length: 13
size: .

DNA: TGTGCCAGCAGCCCCCGGACAGGAAACACCATATATTTT
CDR3: CASSPRTGNTIYF
V: TRBV27
D: .
J: TRBJ1-3
length: 13
size: .

DNA: TGTGCCAGTAGTAGTCGGAACCGCGGAGGAAGCAATCAGCCCCAGCATTTT
CDR3: CASSSRNRGGSNQPQHF
V: TRBV19
D: .
J: TRBJ1-5
length: 17
size: .

DNA: TGCGCCAGCAGCTTGGTACTAGCGGACTCTGAGCAGTTCTTC
CDR3: CASSLVLADSEQFF
V: TRBV5-1
D: TRBD2
J: TRBJ2-1
length: 14
size: .

DNA: TGTGCCAGCAGCTTACCCACAACAGGGGCTGGGGCCAACGTCCTGACTTTC
CDR3: CASSLPTTGAGANVLTF
V: TRBV7-9
D: TRBD1
J: TRBJ2-6
length: 17
size: .

DNA: TGTGCTAGTGGTTTGGCTACTAGCGGGAGTAGGTTCTTC
CDR3: CASGLATSGSRFF
V: TRBV12-5
D: TRBD2
J: TRBJ2-1
length: 13
size: once

DNA: TGTGCCAGCAGCCCCGGGGGGGGAATTCAGTACTTC
CDR3: CASSPGGGIQYF
V: TRBV14
D: TRBD2
J: TRBJ2-4
length: 12
size: .

DNA: TGTGCCAGCAGCTTAGAGGCGTGGGGGCCCTATGGCTACACCTTC
CDR3: CASSLEAWGPYGYTF
V: TRBV7-2
D: .
J: TRBJ1-2
length: 15
size: .

DNA: TGTGCCAGCAGCCAAGATTTTGCGGGAAGGGGCACAGATACGCAGTATTTT
CDR3: CASSQDFAGRGTDTQYF
V: TRBV4-2
D: .
J: TRBJ2-3
length: 17
size: .

DNA: TGTGCCAGCAGGGGGACAGGGGGCGATGAAAAACTGTTTTTT
CDR3: CASRGTGGDEKLFF
V: TRBV6-5
D: TRBD1
J: TRBJ1-4
length: 14
size: .

DNA: TGTGCCAGCAGTTACTCCCCGGATCCACAGGGGGACTATGGCTACACCTTC
CDR3: CASSYSPDPQGDYGYTF
V: TRBV6-2/TRBV6-3
D: TRBD1
J: TRBJ1-2
length: 17
size: .

DNA: TGCGCCAGCAGCCAGGTTGGGACAGTGAATTCACCCCTCCACTTT
CDR3: CASSQVGTVNSPLHF
V: TRBV4-1
D: TRBD1
J: TRBJ1-6
length: 15
size: .

DNA: TGTGCCAGCAGTTTCGGGACTAACTCTGGAAACACCATATATTTT
CDR3: CASSFGTNSGNTIYF
V: TRBV28
D: .
J: TRBJ1-3
length: 15
size: .